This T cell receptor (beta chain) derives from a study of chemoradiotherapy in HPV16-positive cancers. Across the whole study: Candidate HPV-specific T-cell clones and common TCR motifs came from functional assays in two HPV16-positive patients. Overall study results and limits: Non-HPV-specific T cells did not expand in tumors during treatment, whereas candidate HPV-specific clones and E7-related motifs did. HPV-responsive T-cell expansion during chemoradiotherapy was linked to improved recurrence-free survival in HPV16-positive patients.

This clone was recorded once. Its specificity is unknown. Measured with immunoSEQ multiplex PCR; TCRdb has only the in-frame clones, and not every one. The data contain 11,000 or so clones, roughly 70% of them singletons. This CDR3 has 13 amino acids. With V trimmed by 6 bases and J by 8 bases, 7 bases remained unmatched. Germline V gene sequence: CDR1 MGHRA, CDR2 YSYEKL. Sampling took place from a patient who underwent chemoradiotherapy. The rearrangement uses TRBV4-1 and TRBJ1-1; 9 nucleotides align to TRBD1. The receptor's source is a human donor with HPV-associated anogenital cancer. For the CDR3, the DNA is TGCGCCAGCAGAAAGGGACAGGGCGACGAAGCTTTCTTT. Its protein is CASRKGQGDEAFF.